This TCR beta chain appears in the sequencing data of a study of T-cell memory formation after mild COVID-19. Whole-study results and caveats: Mainly in CM and EM were contracting CD4+ clones; CD8+ were in EMRA.

Each CDR3 protein is one row after TCRdb ran MiXCR on the 5' RACE reads. The data contain roughly 300,000 distinct CDR3 sequences, roughly 13% of them singletons. Between the trimmed V and J ends, which lost 0 bases and 1 base, there was a span of 11 bases. The CDR3 is made up of 15 amino acids. CDR1 is DFQATT, CDR2 SNEGSKA, per germline (reference sequence). Turning to this clonotype: Its antigen is unidentified.

The receptor comes from a man aged 18 to 29 who had mild COVID-19 (a few samples of this study predate the infection). Cell type and time point are not known. The material sequenced was PBMCs or a T cell subset sorted from them (not recorded which). This chain links TRBV20-1 with TRBJ2-3; D may be TRBD2 (6 bases). CDR3 in DNA: TGCAGTGCTAGAGATTCAGCTAGCGGCACAGATACGCAGTATTTT. This sequence encodes CSARDSASGTDTQYF.